This T cell receptor (beta chain) was retrieved from a study of brain metastases from non-small cell lung cancer. Repertoires were generated with immunoSEQ multiplex PCR, while TCRdb's copy carries only in-frame clones and drops some. Of approximately 5,100 clones listed, 65% to 90% are singletons. The TCR sequence derives from a donor aged 40 or older with non-small cell lung cancer. The sample was primary lung tumor tissue.

CDR3 residues: CATSRGRTATNYGYTF. The CDR3, as DNA: TGTGCCACCAGCAGAGGTCGGACGGCAACTAACTATGGCTACACCTTC. J is TRBJ1-2 and V is TRBV15; D is ambiguous. CDR3 size: 16 residues. The ends were cut back, 1 base at V and 0 bases at J, with 12 bases in the middle. The germline gives CDR1 LNHNV, CDR2 YYDKDF (reference sequence).